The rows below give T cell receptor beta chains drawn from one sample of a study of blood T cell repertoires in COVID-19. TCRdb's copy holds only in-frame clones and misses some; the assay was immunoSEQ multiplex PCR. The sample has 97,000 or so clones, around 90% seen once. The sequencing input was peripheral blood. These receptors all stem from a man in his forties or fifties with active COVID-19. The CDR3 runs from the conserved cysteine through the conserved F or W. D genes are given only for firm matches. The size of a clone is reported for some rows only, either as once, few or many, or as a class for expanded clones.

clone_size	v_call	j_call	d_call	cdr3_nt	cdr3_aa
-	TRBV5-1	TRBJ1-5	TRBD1	TGCGCCAGCAGCTTGGGGGACAGAAATCAGCCCCAGCATTTT	CASSLGDRNQPQHF
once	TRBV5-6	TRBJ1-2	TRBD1	TGTGCCAGCAGCTTGCTAACAGGGGGGACTAACTATGGCTACACCTTC	CASSLLTGGTNYGYTF
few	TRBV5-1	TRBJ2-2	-	TGCGCCAGCAGCTTGGACAGGGCGAACACCGGGGAGCTGTTTTTT	CASSLDRANTGELFF
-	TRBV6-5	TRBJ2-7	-	TGTGCCAGCAGTTACTCACAGCACTACGAGCAGTACTTC	CASSYSQHYEQYF
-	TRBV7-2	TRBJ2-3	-	TGTGCCAGCAGCTCGACGGGGGTGGGGACAGATACGCAGTATTTT	CASSSTGVGTDTQYF
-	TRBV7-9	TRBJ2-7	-	TGTGCCAGCAGCCGGTCCGGAGGGACCTACGAGCAGTACTTC	CASSRSGGTYEQYF
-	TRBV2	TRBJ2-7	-	TGTGCCAGCTGCGAGCGCCACTACGAGCAGTACTTC	CASCERHYEQYF
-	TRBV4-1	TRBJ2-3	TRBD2	TGCGCCAGCAGCCAAGTGGGACTAGCGGGGAGCACAGATACGCAGTATTTT	CASSQVGLAGSTDTQYF
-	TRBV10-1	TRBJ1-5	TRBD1	TGCGCCAGCAGGGACAGGGATAAACAGCCCCAGCATTTT	CASRDRDKQPQHF
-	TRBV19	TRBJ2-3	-	TGTGCCAGTAGTATAGTCTCCGGTAGCGCGGGAGATACGCAGTATTTT	CASSIVSGSAGDTQYF
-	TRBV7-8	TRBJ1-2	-	TGTGCCAGCAGCCCTACTGTCTATGGCTACACCTTC	CASSPTVYGYTF
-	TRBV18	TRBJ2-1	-	TGTGCCAGCTCGCAACAGGGTCGCTCCTACAATGAGCAGTTCTTC	CASSQQGRSYNEQFF
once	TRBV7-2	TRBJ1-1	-	TGTGCCAGCAGCTTAGGAGTAGGCAGCAGGGGAACTGAAGCTTTCTTT	CASSLGVGSRGTEAFF
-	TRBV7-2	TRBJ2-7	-	TGTGCCAGCAGCTTAGTGGGGCAGGCTTCCTACGAGCAGTACTTC	CASSLVGQASYEQYF
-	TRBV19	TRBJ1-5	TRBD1	TGTGCCAGTAGTATATGGGCCGGGACAGGGACCCGTGATCAGCCCCAGCATTTT	CASSIWAGTGTRDQPQHF
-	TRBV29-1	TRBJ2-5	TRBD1	TGCAGCGCCTGGGGACAGACCCGACAAGAGACCCAGTACTTC	CSAWGQTRQETQYF
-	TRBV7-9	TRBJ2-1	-	TGTGCCAGCGAAGGACTGGGGAATGAGCAGTTCTTC	CASEGLGNEQFF